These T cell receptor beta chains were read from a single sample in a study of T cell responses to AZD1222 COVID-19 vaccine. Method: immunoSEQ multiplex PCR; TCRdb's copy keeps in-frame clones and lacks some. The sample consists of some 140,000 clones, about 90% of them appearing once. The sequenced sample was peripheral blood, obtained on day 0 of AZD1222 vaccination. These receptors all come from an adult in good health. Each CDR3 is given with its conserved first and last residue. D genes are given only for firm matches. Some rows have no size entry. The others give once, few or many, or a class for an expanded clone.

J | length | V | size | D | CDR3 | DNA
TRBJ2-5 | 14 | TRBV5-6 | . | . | CASSLLGALETQYF | TGTGCCAGCAGCTTGCTGGGGGCACTGGAGACCCAGTACTTC
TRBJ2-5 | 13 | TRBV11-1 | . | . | CASSGQSVETQYF | TGTGCCAGCAGCGGTCAGTCTGTAGAGACCCAGTACTTC
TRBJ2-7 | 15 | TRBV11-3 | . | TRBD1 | CASSLDQGVTYEQYF | TGTGCCAGCAGCTTAGATCAGGGGGTAACCTACGAGCAGTACTTC
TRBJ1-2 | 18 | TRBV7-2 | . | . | CASSLSEQVLTPLYGYTF | TGTGCCAGCAGCCTATCCGAACAGGTTCTAACCCCTCTCTATGGCTACACCTTC
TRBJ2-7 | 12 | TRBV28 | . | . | CASREGAREQYF | TGTGCCAGCCGGGAGGGGGCGCGCGAGCAGTACTTC
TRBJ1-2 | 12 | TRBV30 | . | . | CAWGHPRDGYTF | TGTGCCTGGGGACACCCTCGGGATGGCTACACCTTC
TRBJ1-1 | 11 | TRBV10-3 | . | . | CAISESLEAFF | TGTGCCATCAGTGAGAGTCTTGAAGCTTTCTTT
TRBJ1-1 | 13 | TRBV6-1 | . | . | CASSEYSGTEAFF | TGTGCCAGCAGTGAATACTCGGGGACTGAAGCTTTCTTT
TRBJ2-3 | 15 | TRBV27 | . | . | CASKVRNRLADTQYF | TGTGCCAGCAAGGTTCGAAACCGGCTGGCAGATACGCAGTATTTT
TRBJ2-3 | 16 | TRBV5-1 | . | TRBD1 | CASSLVRGFSTDTQYF | TGCGCCAGCAGCTTGGTCAGGGGGTTTAGCACAGATACGCAGTATTTT
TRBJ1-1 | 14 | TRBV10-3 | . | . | CAISESRVSTEAFF | TGTGCCATCAGTGAGTCGAGGGTAAGCACTGAAGCTTTCTTT
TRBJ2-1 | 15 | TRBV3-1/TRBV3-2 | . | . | CASSQDTGSYNEQFF | TGTGCCAGCAGCCAAGACACCGGCTCCTACAATGAGCAGTTCTTC
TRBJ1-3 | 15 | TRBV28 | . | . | CASSPHGGTGNTIYF | TGTGCCAGCAGTCCCCACGGAGGGACTGGAAACACCATATATTTT
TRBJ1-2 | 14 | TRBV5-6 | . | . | CASSWLGVNYGYTF | TGTGCCAGCAGCTGGTTGGGGGTAAACTATGGCTACACCTTC
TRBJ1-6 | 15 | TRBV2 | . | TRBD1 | CASSEQGALNSPLHF | TGTGCCAGCAGTGAACAGGGGGCCCTTAATTCACCCCTCCACTTT
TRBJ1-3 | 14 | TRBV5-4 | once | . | CASSLVGVENTIYF | TGTGCCAGCAGCTTGGTAGGGGTGGAAAACACCATATATTTT
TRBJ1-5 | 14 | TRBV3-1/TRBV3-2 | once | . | CASRHARSDQPQHF | TGTGCCAGCAGACACGCACGGTCGGATCAGCCCCAGCATTTT
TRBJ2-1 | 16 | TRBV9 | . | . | CASSPSSSPRQGEQFF | TGTGCCAGCAGCCCATCTAGCTCCCCCCGTCAAGGTGAGCAGTTCTTC
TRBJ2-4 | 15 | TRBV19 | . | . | CASSMSPTGLSIQYF | TGTGCCAGTAGTATGTCCCCCACGGGTCTCAGCATTCAGTACTTC
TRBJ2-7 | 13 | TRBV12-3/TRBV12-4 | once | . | CASSLEVMSEQYF | TGTGCCAGCAGTTTAGAGGTGATGTCCGAGCAGTACTTC
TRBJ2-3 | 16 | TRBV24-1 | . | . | CATSDLGSLRPDTQYF | TGTGCCACCAGTGATTTGGGCAGCCTAAGGCCAGATACGCAGTATTTT
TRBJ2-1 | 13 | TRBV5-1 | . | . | CASSLPRDNEQFF | TGCGCCAGCAGCTTGCCGCGAGACAATGAGCAGTTCTTC
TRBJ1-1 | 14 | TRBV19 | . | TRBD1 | CASRHSRDRTEAFF | TGTGCCAGTAGACATTCCCGGGACAGGACTGAAGCTTTCTTT
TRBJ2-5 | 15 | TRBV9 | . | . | CASSEAGSARETQYF | TGTGCCAGCAGCGAGGCGGGGTCTGCAAGAGAGACCCAGTACTTC
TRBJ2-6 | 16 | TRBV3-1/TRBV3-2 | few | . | CASSQGTLRGANVLTF | TGTGCCAGCAGCCAAGGGACCCTCCGGGGGGCCAACGTCCTGACTTTC
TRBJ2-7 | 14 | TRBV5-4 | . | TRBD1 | CASMRQGRVYEQYF | TGTGCCAGCATGCGACAGGGAAGGGTCTACGAGCAGTACTTC
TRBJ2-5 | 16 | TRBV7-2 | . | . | CASSYTLAEQLETQYF | TGTGCCAGCAGCTACACCCTGGCAGAGCAGTTAGAGACCCAGTACTTC
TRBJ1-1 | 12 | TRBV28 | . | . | CASSWGYTEAFF | TGTGCCAGCAGTTGGGGATACACTGAAGCTTTCTTT
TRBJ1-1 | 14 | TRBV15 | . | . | CATSRKSQGIEAFF | TGTGCCACCAGCAGGAAATCTCAGGGAATTGAAGCTTTCTTT
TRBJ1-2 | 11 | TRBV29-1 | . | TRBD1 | CSVDRGYGYTF | TGCAGCGTGGACAGGGGCTATGGCTACACCTTC
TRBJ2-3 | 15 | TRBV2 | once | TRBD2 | CASSGLAGGPDTQYF | TGTGCCAGCAGTGGACTAGCGGGAGGGCCAGATACGCAGTATTTT
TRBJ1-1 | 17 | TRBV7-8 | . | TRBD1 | CASSPTRLTGRNTEAFF | TGTGCCAGCAGTCCCACACGATTGACAGGGAGAAACACTGAAGCTTTCTTT